One sample yielded the 28 T cell receptor beta chains listed below, sequenced in a study of Ad26.COV2.S vaccination and SARS-CoV-2 variants. The method was immunoSEQ multiplex PCR; TCRdb's version includes in-frame clones alone and lacks a portion of them. The sample carries hundreds of thousands of clones, about 90% recorded once. The treatment: some 20 received Ad26.COV2.S at low or high dose, single or two shots; 5 received placebo; per-sample allocation not given. Vaccine and placebo recipients were sampled on day 63 after the first injection. The source was peripheral blood, collected in a trial of Ad26.COV2.S vaccine versus placebo. These receptors all stem from a person between 18 and 65 years old who received the Ad26.COV2.S COVID-19 vaccine or a placebo.

This chain joins TRBV30 and TRBJ2-7; 7 bases agree with TRBD2. This CDR3 spans 13 amino acids. Germline values: CDR1 GTSNPN, CDR2 SVGIG (reference sequence). Losses at the gene ends were 5 bases for V and 3 bases for J; bases not matched to a gene: 7. CDR3 bases: TGTGCCTGGGCTAGCGGTTTCTACTACGAGCAGTACTTC. Protein sequence: CAWASGFYYEQYF.

This rearrangement joins TRBV27 to TRBJ2-7, with a weak D call TRBD1 (6 bases). V gave up 6 bases and J gave up 3 bases, with 21 bases separating them. Germline-derived CDR1 and CDR2 are MNHEY and SMNVEV (reference sequence). The CDR3 totals 16 residues. The CDR3 sequence: CASRARQASSLYEQYF. CDR3 DNA: TGTGCCAGCAGGGCCCGACAGGCTTCTTCCCTCTACGAGCAGTACTTC.

This clone was picked up one time. This chain connects TRBV7-9 to TRBJ1-3, with D maybe TRBD1 (5 bases). The CDR3 spans 15 residues. V gave up 5 bases and J gave up 5 bases, with 16 bases separating them. Germline CDR1 is SEHNR and CDR2 is FQNEAQ (reference sequence). The CDR3 coding sequence is TGTGCCAGCAGCAATCAGGGTTCGATCAGAAACACCATATATTTT. Amino acid sequence: CASSNQGSIRNTIYF. The whole variable domain, filled in from reference TRBV7-9 and TRBJ1-3, reads DTGVSQNPRHKITKRGQNVTFRCDPISEHNRLYWYRQTLGQGPEFLTYFQNEAQLEKSRLLSDRFSAERPKGSFSTLEIQRTEQGDSAMYLCASSNQGSIRNTIYFGEGSWLTVV.

The chain is built from TRBV27 and TRBJ2-1; D could derive from TRBD1 or TRBD2 (7 bases each). Trimming removed 7 bases at V and 6 bases at J, with 16 bases between. This CDR3 is built from 14 residues. Germline CDR1 is MNHEY and CDR2 is SMNVEV (reference sequence). CDR3 loop: CASTQGGGSNEQFF. CDR3 DNA: TGTGCCAGCACCCAAGGGGGCGGGAGCAATGAGCAGTTCTTC.

The V and J genes are TRBV6-1 and TRBJ2-2, with 15 bases identical to TRBD2. This CDR3 has 22 residues. J lost 4 bases, V lost 2 bases, and 17 bases had no gene match. Germline CDR1 is MNHNS and CDR2 is SASEGT. Here the CDR3 DNA reads TGTGCCAGCAGTGAAATATGGGTCCCATGGACTAGCGGGAGGGCGGCCACCGGGGAGCTGTTTTTT. This codes for CASSEIWVPWTSGRAATGELFF.

V gene TRBV5-1 combines with J gene TRBJ1-2, with D possibly TRBD1 on 6 matching bases. The germline V gene has CDR1 SGHRS and CDR2 YFSETQ. The CDR3 is 15 residues long. The V and J ends lost 4 bases and 5 bases respectively, with 18 bases between them. The CDR3 bases are TGCGCCAGCAGCGGCGGTGACAGGAGCGGTTATGGCTACACCTTC. Amino acids: CASSGGDRSGYGYTF.

The J gene is TRBJ2-3, the V gene TRBV3-1 (or the pseudogene TRBV3-2); 11 positions agree with TRBD2. Trimming cost V 1 base and J 2 bases; bases outside gene matches: 2. This CDR3 has 16 amino acids. Germline values: CDR1 LGHDT, CDR2 YNNKEL (reference sequence). CDR3 in amino acids: CASSQVTSGTTDTQYF. For the CDR3, the DNA is TGTGCCAGCAGCCAAGTGACTAGCGGGACCACAGATACGCAGTATTTT.

The rearrangement uses TRBV6-5 and TRBJ2-1, with 9 bases lining up with TRBD1. CDR3 length: 15 residues. Unmatched junction bases numbered 4, after V lost 0 bases and J lost 7 bases. Germline CDR1 MNHEY, CDR2 SVGAGI. CDR3 amino acids: CASSYSGTGFNEQFF. As DNA, the CDR3 is TGTGCCAGCAGTTACTCGGGGACAGGGTTTAATGAGCAGTTCTTC.

The CDR3 sequence is CASEGGLLQGINQPQHF. The CDR3 DNA follows: TGTGCCAGTGAGGGAGGCCTTCTTCAGGGGATCAATCAGCCCCAGCATTTT. The V call is TRBV19, the J call TRBJ1-5; D may be TRBD1 (6 bases). Trimming shortened V by 8 bases and J by 3 bases, and 23 bases separated the two germline ends. CDR1 and CDR2 (germline): LNHDA, SQIVND (reference sequence). This CDR3 region has 17 residues.

As regards this clone: Just one base apart from a much larger clone, this may be a read error. This same CDR3 is encoded by further DNA sequences in the sample. V usage is TRBV19 and J usage is TRBJ2-7, with D perhaps being TRBD1 or TRBD2 (5 bases each). The germline CDR1 and CDR2 sequences are LNHDA and SQIVND (reference sequence). The CDR3 covers 13 residues. V was shortened by 5 bases and J by 3 bases, with 11 bases between the two germline ends. The CDR3 loop is CASSRDGSYEQYF. The CDR3 nucleotides are TGTGCCAGTAGTCGGGACGGAAGCTACGAGCAGTACTTC.

The chain joins TRBV3-1 (or the pseudogene TRBV3-2) to TRBJ2-3; 10 bases match TRBD2. V shed 4 bases and J 5 bases; nucleotides not matched to a gene: 15. Germline loops: CDR1 LGHDT, CDR2 YNNKEL (reference sequence). CDR3 length: 18 residues. In nucleotides, the CDR3 is TGTGCCAGCAGCCCTTCGAGGGCTAGCGGGGGCCTTGGAGATACGCAGTATTTT. As protein: CASSPSRASGGLGDTQYF.

The chain is built from TRBV11-2 and TRBJ2-7; D is perhaps TRBD1 (6 bases). The V end was cut by 4 bases, the J end by 3 bases, with 10 bases between. The CDR3 runs 13 residues. In germline, CDR1 is SGHAT, CDR2 FQNNGV. The CDR3 loop reads CASSSGQNYEQYF. The CDR3 region has the DNA TGTGCCAGCAGCTCCGGACAGAACTACGAGCAGTACTTC.

The chain employs TRBV27 and TRBJ2-7; 7 positions agree with TRBD1. The junction had 9 bases not matched to a gene; V was cut back by 9 bases and J by 7 bases. The CDR3 runs 12 residues. Germline V gene lookup returns CDR1 MNHEY and CDR2 SMNVEV (reference sequence). In DNA form, the CDR3 reads TGTGCCAGTAGGGGTAACAGGGGTGAGCAGTACTTC. Encoded protein: CASRGNRGEQYF.

V usage is TRBV19 and J usage is TRBJ2-1; TRBD2 is a possible D gene (8 bases). The V gene's germline CDR1 is LNHDA and CDR2 SQIVND (reference sequence). The ends were cut back, 6 bases at V and 3 bases at J, with 21 bases in the middle. The CDR3 sequence is 17 residues long. Here the CDR3 reads CASSPQGGSGGYNEQFF. In DNA form, the CDR3 reads TGTGCCAGTAGCCCCCAGGGGGGAAGCGGGGGCTACAATGAGCAGTTCTTC.

The chain uses TRBV6-2 or TRBV6-3 and TRBJ2-4; perhaps TRBD1 as D (5 bases). CDR1 MNHEY and CDR2 SVGEGT come from the germline V gene. Trimming left V 6 bases short and J 7 bases short, with 16 bases between. The CDR3 has 14 residues. Here the CDR3 DNA reads TGTGCCAGCAGCTATAGACCCTCAGGGAACATTCAGTACTTC. It translates to CASSYRPSGNIQYF.

V and J are TRBV4-2 and TRBJ2-2; a possible D gene is TRBD2 (5 bases). CDR3 length: 16 amino acids. V lost 4 bases, J lost 5 bases, and 17 bases lay in between. CDR1 and CDR2 (germline): LGHNA, YNFKEQ. Here the CDR3 reads CASSPSGFMGTGELFF. CDR3 sequence (DNA): TGTGCCAGCAGCCCGTCGGGATTTATGGGAACCGGGGAGCTGTTTTTT.

The rearrangement uses TRBV6-6 and TRBJ2-5, with D possibly matching TRBD2 (5 bases). This CDR3 has 14 residues. V lost 6 bases to trimming and J lost 2 bases, with 13 bases between them. From germline, CDR1 is MNHNY and CDR2 SVGAGI (reference sequence). CDR3 sequence (DNA): TGTGCCAGCAGCCCCGAGAGAGGGCAAGAGACCCAGTACTTC. Amino acids: CASSPERGQETQYF.

This clone occurred once. The rearrangement uses TRBV5-5 and TRBJ2-1, with D hard to call. Germline V CDR1 and CDR2: SGHKS, YYEKEE (reference sequence). The ends were cut back, 2 bases at V and 7 bases at J, with 10 bases in the middle. The CDR3 covers 13 residues. The CDR3 loop reads CASSLREWNEQFF. The CDR3 DNA sequence: TGTGCCAGCAGCTTAAGGGAATGGAATGAGCAGTTCTTC. Based on the CDR3 plus reference TRBV5-5 and TRBJ2-1, the full variable domain is DAGVTQSPTHLIKTRGQQVTLRCSPISGHKSVSWYQQVLGQGPQFIFQYYEKEERGRGNFPDRFSARQFPNYSSELNVNALLLGDSALYLCASSLREWNEQFFGPGTRLTVL.

The chain links TRBV30 to TRBJ2-1; D might be TRBD1 (6 bases). Germline CDR1 is GTSNPN and CDR2 is SVGIG (reference sequence). V was pared by 1 base and J by 4 bases, with 8 bases between. This CDR3 is 13 amino acids long. CDR3 in amino acids: CAWSAGTYNEQFF. DNA for the CDR3: TGTGCCTGGAGTGCCGGGACATACAATGAGCAGTTCTTC.

This CDR3 is CAWSLDRGANQPQHF. The CDR3 DNA reads TGTGCCTGGAGCTTAGACAGGGGTGCAAATCAGCCCCAGCATTTT. This chain links TRBV30 with TRBJ1-5; 8 bases are a match to TRBD1. CDR1 and CDR2 (germline): GTSNPN, SVGIG (reference sequence). Trimming at V came to 3 bases and at J to 4 bases, leaving 8 bases not matched to a gene. The CDR3 runs 15 residues.

This rearrangement joins TRBV5-1 to TRBJ2-2; unclear D gene. V was shortened by 0 bases and J by 2 bases, with 8 bases between the two germline ends. Germline CDR1 SGHRS, CDR2 YFSETQ. The CDR3 is 15 residues long. The DNA for the CDR3 is TGCGCCAGCAGCTTGGTATCAGCCAACACCGGGGAGCTGTTTTTT. Its protein product is CASSLVSANTGELFF.

The chain links TRBV6-4 to TRBJ2-2; D remains unclear. V lost 2 bases and J lost 6, with 10 bases in between. CDR3 size: 14 residues. Germline CDR1 is MRHNA and CDR2 is SNTAGT. The chain's CDR3 is CASSDDREAGELFF. The CDR3 DNA follows: TGTGCCAGCAGTGACGACCGCGAGGCCGGGGAGCTGTTTTTT.

In this sample, this clone turned up once. The V and J genes are TRBV19 and TRBJ2-2; perhaps TRBD1 as D (7 bases). The CDR3 consists of 16 residues. Germline V gene data show CDR1 as LNHDA and CDR2 as SQIVND (reference sequence). The V gene lost 5 bases and the J gene lost 0 bases, with 13 bases spanning the gap. CDR3 coding DNA: TGTGCCAGTAGTCCGGGGGACAGAGCGAACACCGGGGAGCTGTTTTTT. Translated: CASSPGDRANTGELFF.

J is TRBJ2-1 and V is TRBV11-2; the D is unclear. The CDR3 totals 15 residues. The ends were cut back, 5 bases at V and 8 bases at J, with 19 bases in the middle. Germline lookup yields CDR1 SGHAT and CDR2 FQNNGV. CDR3 protein: CASSPNFHANDEQFF. Written as DNA, the CDR3 is TGTGCCAGCAGCCCGAACTTCCACGCAAACGATGAGCAGTTCTTC. Full variable domain (missing parts from reference TRBV11-2 and TRBJ2-1): EAGVAQSPRYKIIEKRQSVAFWCNPISGHATLYWYQQILGQGPKLLIQFQNNGVVDDSQLPKDRFSAERLKGVDSTLKIQPAKLEDSAVYLCASSPNFHANDEQFFGPGTRLTVL.

CDR3 sequence (DNA): TGTGCCAGCAGCTTAGGGTGGTATGGCAATTCACCCCTCCACTTT. It yields the protein CASSLGWYGNSPLHF. The chain employs TRBV7-8 and TRBJ1-6; no firm D call. CDR1 is SGHVS and CDR2 is FQNEAQ in the germline V gene. Trimming took off 1 base at V and 7 bases at J, with 11 bases between the two ends. The length of the CDR3 is 15 residues.

V gene TRBV6-2 or TRBV6-3 combines with J gene TRBJ2-3; tentative D call: TRBD2 (5 bases). Trimming took off 4 bases at V and 2 bases at J, with 13 bases between the two ends. Germline CDR1 and CDR2: MNHEY and SVGEGT. The CDR3 is 15 amino acids. This chain's CDR3 is CASSSSPGDTDTQYF. CDR3 sequence (DNA): TGTGCCAGCAGTTCCTCGCCCGGGGACACAGATACGCAGTATTTT.

V gene TRBV7-3 combines with J gene TRBJ2-1; TRBD2 matches at 7 bases. The CDR3 runs to 15 residues. Trimming took 5 bases from V and 0 from J; bases not matched to a gene: 4. Germline V gives CDR1 SGHTA, CDR2 FQGTGA. The chain's CDR3 is CASSRGESSYNEQFF. CDR3 sequence (DNA): TGTGCCAGCAGCCGGGGGGAGAGCTCCTACAATGAGCAGTTCTTC.

This chain uses TRBV2 with TRBJ1-4; 7 positions agree with TRBD1. Germline CDR1 is SNHLY and CDR2 is FYNNEI. The CDR3 has 16 amino acids. V lost 2 bases, J lost 6 bases, and 9 bases stayed unmatched. CDR3 protein: CASSESGGDSDEKLFF. CDR3 nucleotide sequence: TGTGCCAGCAGTGAATCCGGGGGGGACAGTGATGAAAAACTGTTTTTT. Together with reference TRBV2 and TRBJ1-4, the CDR3 gives the full variable domain: EPEVTQTPSHQVTQMGQEVILRCVPISNHLYFYWYRQILGQKVEFLVSFYNNEISEKSEIFDDQFSVERPDGSNFTLKIRSTKLEDSAMYFCASSESGGDSDEKLFFGSGTQLSVL.